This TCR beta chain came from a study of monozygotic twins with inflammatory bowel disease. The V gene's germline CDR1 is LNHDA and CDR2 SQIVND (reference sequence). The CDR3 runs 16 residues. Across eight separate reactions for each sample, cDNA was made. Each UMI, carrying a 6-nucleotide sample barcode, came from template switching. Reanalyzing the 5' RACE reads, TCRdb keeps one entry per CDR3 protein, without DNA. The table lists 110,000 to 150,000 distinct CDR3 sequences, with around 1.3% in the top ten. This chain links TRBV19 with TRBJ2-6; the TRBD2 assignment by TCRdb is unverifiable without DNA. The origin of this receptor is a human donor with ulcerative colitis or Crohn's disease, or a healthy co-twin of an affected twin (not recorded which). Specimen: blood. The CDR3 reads CASRISGTSGANVLTF. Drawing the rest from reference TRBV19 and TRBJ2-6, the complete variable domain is DGGITQSPKYLFRKEGQNVTLSCEQNLNHDAMYWYRQDPGQGLRLIYYSQIVNDFQKGDIAEGYSVSREKKESFPLTVTSAQKNPTAFYLCASRISGTSGANVLTFGAGSRLTVL.